Listed below are T cell receptor beta chains from one sample, sequenced in a study of OX40 agonist ivuxolimab in advanced cancers. Only in-frame clones appear in the TCRdb table, and some are missing; sequencing was by immunoSEQ multiplex PCR. In the table there are roughly 48,000 clones, about 83% of which are singletons. The material was CD4+ or CD8+ T cells sorted from blood, obtained in a trial of the OX40 agonist ivuxolimab. The receptors shown here come from an adult with an advanced solid tumor such as melanoma, head and neck, liver or kidney cancer. Each CDR3 is given with its conserved first and last residue. A D gene is named only where the DNA matches it firmly. Only some rows state a clone size, as once, few, many or a class for expanded clones.

j_gene	d_gene	v_gene	abundance	CDR3aa	CDR3nt
TRBJ1-1	TRBD1	TRBV11-3	once	CASSFTGGTEAFF	TGTGCCAGCAGCTTCACAGGGGGCACTGAAGCTTTCTTT
TRBJ2-7	-	TRBV5-1	-	CASSLGGPVDEQYF	TGCGCCAGCAGCCTTGGAGGGCCCGTGGACGAGCAGTACTTC
TRBJ1-2	-	TRBV4-3	-	CASSYGTEPSFNYGYTF	TGCGCCAGCAGCTACGGGACCGAACCATCCTTTAACTATGGCTACACCTTC
TRBJ2-5	-	TRBV27	-	CASSLYGVQETQYF	TGTGCCAGCAGTTTATACGGGGTCCAAGAGACCCAGTACTTC
TRBJ1-1	TRBD1	TRBV9	-	CASSDRDRGSEAFF	TGTGCCAGCAGCGACCGGGACAGGGGATCTGAAGCTTTCTTT
TRBJ1-3	-	TRBV14	-	CASSQVGDGNTIYF	TGTGCCAGCAGCCAAGTAGGGGACGGAAACACCATATATTTT
TRBJ1-1	-	TRBV27	-	CASSLRQGEAFF	TGTGCCAGCAGTTTAAGGCAGGGCGAAGCTTTCTTT
TRBJ1-1	TRBD1	TRBV9	-	CASSGEGQAHTEAFF	TGTGCCAGCAGCGGGGAGGGACAGGCCCACACTGAAGCTTTCTTT
TRBJ1-3	TRBD1	TRBV2	-	CASRAGTGDGNTIYF	TGTGCCAGCAGAGCCGGGACAGGGGACGGAAACACCATATATTTT
TRBJ2-1	-	TRBV13	few	CASSFHAPDEQFF	TGTGCCAGCAGCTTCCACGCTCCGGATGAGCAGTTCTTC
TRBJ1-1	-	TRBV27	-	CASSARPGQAFF	TGTGCCAGCAGCGCCCGACCAGGGCAAGCTTTCTTT
TRBJ2-7	TRBD1	TRBV10-3	-	CAISDQDRASREQYF	TGTGCCATCAGTGACCAAGACAGGGCGTCTCGCGAGCAGTACTTC
TRBJ1-3	-	TRBV4-2	-	CASSRRENSGNTIYF	TGTGCCAGCAGCCGCAGGGAGAACTCTGGAAACACCATATATTTT
TRBJ1-2	-	TRBV27	-	CASSLSRQGFGYGYTF	TGTGCCAGCAGTTTATCCCGTCAGGGATTTGGCTATGGCTACACCTTC
TRBJ2-2	-	TRBV7-2	-	CASSPFSPGELFF	TGTGCCAGCAGCCCGTTTAGTCCCGGGGAGCTGTTTTTT
TRBJ2-3	-	TRBV21-1	once	CASSKVRRSTDTQYF	TGTGCCAGCAGCAAAGTAAGGCGATCCACAGATACGCAGTATTTT
TRBJ1-5	-	TRBV10-3	-	CAISESGPSNQPQHF	TGTGCCATCAGTGAATCAGGACCGAGCAATCAGCCCCAGCATTTT
TRBJ1-5	-	TRBV6-1	few	CASSEWGHGSNQPQHF	TGTGCCAGCAGTGAATGGGGGCACGGGAGCAATCAGCCCCAGCATTTT
TRBJ2-1	TRBD2	TRBV6-5	-	CASSYSRGGFSEQFF	TGTGCCAGCAGTTACTCTCGGGGGGGCTTTTCTGAGCAGTTCTTC
TRBJ2-5	-	TRBV25-1	few	CASSEAVGQTQYF	TGTGCCAGCAGTGAAGCCGTGGGGCAGACCCAGTACTTC
TRBJ1-1	-	TRBV7-6	-	CASSSTGVGSEAFF	TGTGCCAGCAGCTCGACAGGTGTTGGGTCTGAAGCTTTCTTT
TRBJ1-2	TRBD1	TRBV9	once	CASSVEGFSEGANYGYTF	TGTGCCAGCAGCGTCGAAGGTTTTTCGGAGGGGGCCAACTATGGCTACACCTTC
TRBJ2-2	-	TRBV6-5	few	CASSYASVSGELFF	TGTGCCAGCAGTTACGCTAGCGTTTCAGGGGAGCTGTTTTTT
TRBJ2-1	TRBD2	TRBV11-3	-	CASRPRTSGIMYEQFF	TGTGCCAGCAGGCCTCGGACTAGCGGCATTATGTATGAGCAGTTCTTC
TRBJ2-2	-	TRBV5-1	few	CASSMTASTGELFF	TGCGCCAGCAGCATGACAGCTAGCACCGGGGAGCTGTTTTTT
TRBJ2-3	TRBD2	TRBV5-6	-	CASSPMTSGSFSAQYF	TGTGCCAGCAGCCCAATGACTAGCGGGAGTTTCTCGGCGCAGTATTTT
TRBJ1-1	TRBD1	TRBV4-3	-	CASSYGQDTEAFF	TGCGCCAGCAGCTACGGACAGGACACTGAAGCTTTCTTT
TRBJ1-2	-	TRBV9	-	CASSPGVNYGYTF	TGTGCCAGCAGCCCCGGGGTTAACTATGGCTACACCTTC
TRBJ2-1	TRBD2	TRBV9	-	CASSAQTSGIYNEQFF	TGTGCCAGCAGCGCACAAACTAGCGGGATTTACAATGAGCAGTTCTTC
TRBJ2-7	-	TRBV6-5	-	CASSAGISYEQYF	TGTGCCAGCAGTGCCGGGATATCCTACGAGCAGTACTTC
TRBJ2-5	-	TRBV9	-	CASSAGGQHQETQYF	TGTGCCAGCAGCGCCGGGGGGCAGCACCAAGAGACCCAGTACTTC
TRBJ2-1	-	TRBV27	-	CASSLQTDYNEQFF	TGTGCCAGCAGTTTACAGACTGACTACAATGAGCAGTTCTTC
TRBJ2-4	TRBD2	TRBV6-5	-	CASSELAGDYIQYF	TGTGCCAGCAGTGAACTAGCGGGAGATTACATTCAGTACTTC
TRBJ1-6	-	TRBV6-5	-	CASSYSGDPWAPLHF	TGTGCCAGCAGTTACTCGGGGGACCCGTGGGCACCCCTCCACTTT
TRBJ2-7	-	TRBV4-1	-	CASSQETPIWYEQYF	TGCGCCAGCAGCCAAGAGACTCCCATATGGTACGAGCAGTACTTC
TRBJ1-2	-	TRBV27	-	CASSLGNPDYGYTF	TGTGCCAGCAGTTTGGGGAATCCGGACTATGGCTACACCTTC
TRBJ2-5	-	TRBV30	-	CAWTGGETQYF	TGTGCCTGGACTGGGGGAGAGACCCAGTACTTC
TRBJ2-5	-	TRBV25-1	-	CASSDPGQSQETQYF	TGTGCCAGCAGTGATCCAGGACAGTCACAAGAGACCCAGTACTTC
TRBJ1-1	TRBD1	TRBV29-1	-	CSVLRDRGRWNTEAFF	TGCAGCGTTCTAAGGGACAGGGGGCGTTGGAACACTGAAGCTTTCTTT
TRBJ1-4	-	TRBV9	-	CASSVAGGDRKLFF	TGTGCCAGCAGCGTAGCTGGAGGAGACCGAAAACTGTTTTTT
TRBJ1-5	-	TRBV30	-	CAWSVQTGGYQPQHF	TGTGCCTGGAGTGTACAGACGGGTGGCTATCAGCCCCAGCATTTT
TRBJ2-2	-	TRBV7-6	-	CASSLAGNTGELFF	TGTGCCAGCAGCTTAGCGGGAAACACCGGGGAGCTGTTTTTT
TRBJ2-1	TRBD2	TRBV30	-	CAWSYGGTQGYNEQFF	TGTGCCTGGAGTTACGGGGGGACCCAGGGTTACAATGAGCAGTTCTTC
TRBJ1-2	-	TRBV25-1	-	CASSDRTDYGYTF	TGTGCCAGCAGTGACCGGACGGACTATGGCTACACCTTC
TRBJ1-1	-	TRBV15	-	CATGPTANTEAFF	TGTGCCACCGGACCGACAGCTAACACTGAAGCTTTCTTT
TRBJ1-1	-	TRBV19	few	CASSIDSRNTEAFF	TGTGCCAGTAGTATCGACAGCCGGAACACTGAAGCTTTCTTT
TRBJ2-1	-	TRBV11-1	-	CASREEVNEQFF	TGTGCCAGCAGGGAGGAGGTCAATGAGCAGTTCTTC